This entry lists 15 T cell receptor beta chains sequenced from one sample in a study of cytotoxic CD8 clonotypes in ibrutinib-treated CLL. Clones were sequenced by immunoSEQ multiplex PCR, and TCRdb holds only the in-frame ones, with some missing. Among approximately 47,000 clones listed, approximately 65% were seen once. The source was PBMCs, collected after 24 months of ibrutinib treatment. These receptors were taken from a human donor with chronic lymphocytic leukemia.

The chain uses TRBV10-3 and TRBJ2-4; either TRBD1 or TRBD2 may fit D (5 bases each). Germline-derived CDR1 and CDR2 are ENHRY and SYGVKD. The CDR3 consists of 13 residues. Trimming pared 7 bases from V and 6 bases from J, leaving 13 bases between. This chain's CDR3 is CAINQGVGNIQYF. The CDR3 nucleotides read TGTGCCATCAATCAGGGAGTGGGAAACATTCAGTACTTC.

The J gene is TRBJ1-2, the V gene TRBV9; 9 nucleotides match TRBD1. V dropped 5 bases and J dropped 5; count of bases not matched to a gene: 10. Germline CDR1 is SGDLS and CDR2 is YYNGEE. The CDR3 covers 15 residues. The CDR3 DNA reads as TGTGCCAGCAGGACCACAGGGGGCCCGTCGTATGGCTACACCTTC. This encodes CASRTTGGPSYGYTF. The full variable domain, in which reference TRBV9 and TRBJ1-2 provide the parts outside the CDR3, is DSGVTQTPKHLITATGQRVTLRCSPRSGDLSVYWYQQSLDQGLQFLIQYYNGEERAKGNILERFSAQQFPDLHSELNLSSLELGDSALYFCASRTTGGPSYGYTFGSGTRLTVV.

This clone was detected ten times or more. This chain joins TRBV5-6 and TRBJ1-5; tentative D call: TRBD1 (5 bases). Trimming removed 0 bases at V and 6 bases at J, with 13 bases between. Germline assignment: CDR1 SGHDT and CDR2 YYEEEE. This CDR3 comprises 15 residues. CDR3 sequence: CASSLGQGRGQPQHF. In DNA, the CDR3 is TGTGCCAGCAGCTTGGGGCAGGGAAGGGGTCAGCCCCAGCATTTT. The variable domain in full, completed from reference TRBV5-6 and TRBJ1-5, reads DAGVTQSPTHLIKTRGQQVTLRCSPKSGHDTVSWYQQALGQGPQFIFQYYEEEERQRGNFPDRFSGHQFPNYSSELNVNALLLGDSALYLCASSLGQGRGQPQHFGDGTRLSIL.

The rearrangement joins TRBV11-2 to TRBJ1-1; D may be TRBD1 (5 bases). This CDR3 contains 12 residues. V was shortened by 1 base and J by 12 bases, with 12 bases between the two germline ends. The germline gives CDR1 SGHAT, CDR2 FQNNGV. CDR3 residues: CASSLVQGGTFF. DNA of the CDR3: TGTGCCAGCAGCTTAGTTCAGGGAGGAACTTTCTTT.

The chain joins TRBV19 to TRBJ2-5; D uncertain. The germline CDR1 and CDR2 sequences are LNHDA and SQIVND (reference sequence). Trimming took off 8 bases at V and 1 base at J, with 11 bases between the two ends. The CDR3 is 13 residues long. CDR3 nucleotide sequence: TGTGCCAGTGGACGGAACCCCCAAGAGACCCAGTACTTC. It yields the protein CASGRNPQETQYF.

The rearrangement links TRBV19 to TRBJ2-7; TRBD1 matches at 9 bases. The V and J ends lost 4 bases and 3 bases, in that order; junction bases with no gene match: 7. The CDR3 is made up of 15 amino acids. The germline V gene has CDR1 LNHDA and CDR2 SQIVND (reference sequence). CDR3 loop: CASSKDRGIYYEQYF. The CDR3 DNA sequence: TGTGCCAGTAGTAAGGACAGGGGCATCTACTACGAGCAGTACTTC. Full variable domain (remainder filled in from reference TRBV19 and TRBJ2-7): DGGITQSPKYLFRKEGQNVTLSCEQNLNHDAMYWYRQDPGQGLRLIYYSQIVNDFQKGDIAEGYSVSREKKESFPLTVTSAQKNPTAFYLCASSKDRGIYYEQYFGPGTRLTVT.

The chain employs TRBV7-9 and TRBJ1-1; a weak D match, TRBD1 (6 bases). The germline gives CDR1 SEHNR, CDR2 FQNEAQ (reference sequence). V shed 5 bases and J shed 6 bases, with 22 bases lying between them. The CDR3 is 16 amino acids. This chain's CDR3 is CASSPRGPFVSPEAFF. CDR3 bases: TGTGCCAGCAGCCCCCGGGGGCCCTTCGTATCTCCTGAAGCTTTCTTT.

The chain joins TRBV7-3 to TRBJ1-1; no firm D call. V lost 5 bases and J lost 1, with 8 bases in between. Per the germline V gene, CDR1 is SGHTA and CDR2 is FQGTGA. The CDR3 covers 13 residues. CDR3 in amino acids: CASSANANTEAFF. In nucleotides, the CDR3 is TGTGCCAGCAGCGCGAACGCGAACACTGAAGCTTTCTTT.

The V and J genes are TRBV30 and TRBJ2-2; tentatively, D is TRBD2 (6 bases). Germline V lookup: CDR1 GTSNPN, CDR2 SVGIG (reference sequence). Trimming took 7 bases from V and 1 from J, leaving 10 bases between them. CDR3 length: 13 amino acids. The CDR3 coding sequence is TGTGCCTTCGGACTACTGAACACCGGGGAGCTGTTTTTT. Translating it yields CAFGLLNTGELFF.

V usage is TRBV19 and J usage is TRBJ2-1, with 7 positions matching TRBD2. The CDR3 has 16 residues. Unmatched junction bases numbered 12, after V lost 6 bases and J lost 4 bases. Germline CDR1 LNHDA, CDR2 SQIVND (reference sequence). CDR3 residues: CASSSVVGGLYNEQFF. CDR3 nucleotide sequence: TGTGCCAGTAGCTCGGTGGTGGGAGGGTTGTACAATGAGCAGTTCTTC.

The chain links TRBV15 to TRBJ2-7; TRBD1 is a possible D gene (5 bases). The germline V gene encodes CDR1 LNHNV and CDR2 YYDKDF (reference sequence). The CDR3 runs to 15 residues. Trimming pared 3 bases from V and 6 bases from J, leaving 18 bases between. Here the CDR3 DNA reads TGTGCCACCAGCAGTGCTACGGACACCCTCGGCGAGCAGTACTTC. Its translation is CATSSATDTLGEQYF.

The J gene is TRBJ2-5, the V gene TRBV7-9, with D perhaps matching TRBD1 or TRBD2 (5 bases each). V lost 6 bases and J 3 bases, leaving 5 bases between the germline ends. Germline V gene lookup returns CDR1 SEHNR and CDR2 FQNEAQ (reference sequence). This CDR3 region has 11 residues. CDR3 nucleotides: TGTGCCAGCAGGGGGGAAGAGACCCAGTACTTC. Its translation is CASRGEETQYF.

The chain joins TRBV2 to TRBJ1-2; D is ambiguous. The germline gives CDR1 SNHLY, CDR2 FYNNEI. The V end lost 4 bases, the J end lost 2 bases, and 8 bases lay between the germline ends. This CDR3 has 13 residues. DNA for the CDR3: TGTGCCAGCAGTGCAGAATTAAACTATGGCTACACCTTC. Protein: CASSAELNYGYTF.

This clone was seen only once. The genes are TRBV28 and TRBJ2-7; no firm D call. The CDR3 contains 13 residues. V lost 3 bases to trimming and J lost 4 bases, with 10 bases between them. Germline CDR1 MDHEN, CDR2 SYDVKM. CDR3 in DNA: TGTGCCAGCAGTTTGTCGGGCCCTTACGAGCAGTACTTC. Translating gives CASSLSGPYEQYF.

CDR3 in DNA: TGTGCCAGCAGCCAGGACTCACTCGACTATAATTCACCCCTCCACTTT. Translated, it gives CASSQDSLDYNSPLHF. This rearrangement joins TRBV11-2 to TRBJ1-6; no definite D call. Germline V gives CDR1 SGHAT, CDR2 FQNNGV. The CDR3 contains 16 residues. The ends were cut back, 5 bases at V and 3 bases at J, with 14 bases in the middle.